One sample yielded the 20 T cell receptor beta chains listed below, sequenced in a study of blood T cell repertoires in COVID-19. Here immunoSEQ multiplex PCR was the method, and the copy in TCRdb shows in-frame clones only, minus some. This table holds about 39,000 clones, approximately 89% found once. Material for sequencing was peripheral blood. The receptors stem from a man aged 45-65 years with active COVID-19.

V gene TRBV18 combines with J gene TRBJ2-1; 7 bases are shared with TRBD1. Germline lookup yields CDR1 KGHSH and CDR2 LQKENI. J lost 5 bases, V lost 0 bases, and 7 bases had no gene match. The length of the CDR3 is 16 residues. In DNA, the CDR3 is TGTGCCAGCTCACCACCCCCTAGGGGGCGGGACAATGAGCAGTTCTTC. Encoded protein: CASSPPPRGRDNEQFF.

The genes are TRBV18 and TRBJ2-2; 7 nucleotides agree with TRBD2. CDR3 length: 14 residues. The germline V gene has CDR1 KGHSH and CDR2 LQKENI. V dropped 2 bases and J dropped 7; count of bases not matched to a gene: 4. In DNA, the CDR3 is TGTGCCAGCTCACCAGGGAGGGCCGGCGGGGAGCTGTTTTTT. Protein product: CASSPGRAGGELFF. Looking up the rest from reference TRBV18 and TRBJ2-2 gives the full variable domain: NAGVMQNPRHLVRRRGQEARLRCSPMKGHSHVYWYRQLPEEGLKFMVYLQKENIIDESGMPKERFSAEFPKEGPSILRIQQVVRGDSAAYFCASSPGRAGGELFFGEGSRLTVL.

The rearrangement joins TRBV30 to TRBJ2-5; 9 bases are shared with TRBD2. CDR3 length equals 18 residues. CDR1 and CDR2 (germline): GTSNPN, SVGIG (reference sequence). Trimming removed 0 bases from V and 4 bases from J; junction bases left unmatched: 15. Written as DNA, the CDR3 is TGTGCCTGGAGTGTAGGAGCTAGCGGGAATCTTTTTCGAGAGACCCAGTACTTC. The encoded protein is CAWSVGASGNLFRETQYF.

The chain employs TRBV12-3 or TRBV12-4 and TRBJ2-1; D remains unclear. This CDR3 is built from 13 residues. Trimming shortened V by 2 bases and J by 7 bases, and 9 bases separated the two germline ends. This CDR3 is CASSLSYMNEQFF. CDR3 DNA sequence: TGTGCCAGCAGTTTATCGTATATGAATGAGCAGTTCTTC.

This chain links TRBV5-1 with TRBJ1-1; 7 nucleotides line up with TRBD1. V trimming: 2 bases; J trimming: 2 bases; junction bases outside the gene matches: 3. The germline V gene encodes CDR1 SGHRS and CDR2 YFSETQ. The CDR3 sequence is 14 residues long. CDR3: CASSFYRGNTEAFF. The CDR3 region has the DNA TGCGCCAGCAGCTTTTACAGGGGAAACACTGAAGCTTTCTTT.

The chain recombines TRBV18 with TRBJ2-2; 7 bases are shared with TRBD1. Per the germline V gene, CDR1 is KGHSH and CDR2 is LQKENI. The CDR3 consists of 15 residues. V shed 0 bases, J shed 3 bases, and the junction held 1 base outside the gene matches. In nucleotides, the CDR3 is TGTGCCAGCTCACCACCAGGGGGCTACACCGGGGAGCTGTTTTTT. This sequence encodes CASSPPGGYTGELFF. The full variable domain, rest sourced from reference TRBV18 and TRBJ2-2, is NAGVMQNPRHLVRRRGQEARLRCSPMKGHSHVYWYRQLPEEGLKFMVYLQKENIIDESGMPKERFSAEFPKEGPSILRIQQVVRGDSAAYFCASSPPGGYTGELFFGEGSRLTVL.

The V and J genes are TRBV6-2 or TRBV6-3 and TRBJ2-2; 16 bases fit TRBD2. The CDR3 length is 19 residues. CDR1 and CDR2 from the germline V gene are MNHEY and SVGEGT. With 5 bases clipped from V and 2 bases from J, the junction kept 8 bases outside the gene matches. The CDR3 reads CASSHAGTSGGANTGELFF. CDR3 nucleotides: TGTGCCAGCAGTCATGCCGGGACTAGCGGGGGGGCTAACACCGGGGAGCTGTTTTTT.

This chain uses TRBV2 with TRBJ1-2; D is possibly TRBD1 (5 bases). Germline V CDR1 and CDR2: SNHLY, FYNNEI. Trimming removed 2 bases at V and 4 bases at J, with 14 bases between. The CDR3 spans 15 residues. The CDR3 spells CASSETRDSVYGYTF. CDR3 bases: TGTGCCAGCAGTGAAACTCGGGACTCGGTCTATGGCTACACCTTC.

The chain couples TRBV6-1 to TRBJ2-7; 8 bases match TRBD2. V trimming: 1 base; J trimming: 0 bases; junction bases outside the gene matches: 5. The CDR3 is 16 residues long. Germline assignment: CDR1 MNHNS and CDR2 SASEGT. CDR3 bases: TGTGCCAGCAGTGAAGATGAGACTAGCGCCTCCTACGAGCAGTACTTC. It yields the protein CASSEDETSASYEQYF.

The chain recombines TRBV11-2 with TRBJ2-5, with D perhaps matching TRBD1 (5 bases). With 5 bases removed from V and 0 bases from J, the gap between germline ends came to 7 bases. Germline assignment: CDR1 SGHAT and CDR2 FQNNGV. This CDR3 has 13 amino acids. This CDR3 is CASSQGYQETQYF. CDR3 in DNA: TGTGCCAGCAGCCAGGGCTACCAAGAGACCCAGTACTTC.

This chain joins TRBV6-1 and TRBJ2-5, with D maybe TRBD1 (5 bases). V lost 2 bases and J 4 bases, leaving 14 bases between the germline ends. Looked up from germline, CDR1 is MNHNS and CDR2 is SASEGT. The CDR3 loop spans 15 amino acids. Here the CDR3 reads CASSEQGTSGETQYF. DNA of the CDR3: TGTGCCAGCAGTGAACAGGGAACCTCGGGAGAGACCCAGTACTTC.

The rearrangement links TRBV19 to TRBJ2-5, with D uncertain. This CDR3 comprises 12 residues. V was pared by 3 bases and J by 5 bases, with 7 bases between. Germline loops: CDR1 LNHDA, CDR2 SQIVND (reference sequence). The CDR3 coding sequence is TGTGCCAGTAGTATGCTCGGGGAGACCCAGTACTTC. This gives the protein CASSMLGETQYF. Filled out from reference TRBV19 and TRBJ2-5, the complete variable domain reads DGGITQSPKYLFRKEGQNVTLSCEQNLNHDAMYWYRQDPGQGLRLIYYSQIVNDFQKGDIAEGYSVSREKKESFPLTVTSAQKNPTAFYLCASSMLGETQYFGPGTRLLVL.

This chain joins TRBV11-2 and TRBJ1-5; 9 bases agree with TRBD1. CDR1 SGHAT and CDR2 FQNNGV come from the germline V gene. This CDR3 comprises 14 residues. V lost 1 base, J lost 6 bases, and 1 base stayed unmatched. CDR3 protein: CASSLGTGVQPQHF. As DNA, the CDR3 is TGTGCCAGCAGCTTAGGGACAGGGGTTCAGCCCCAGCATTTT.

The V gene is TRBV2, the J gene TRBJ1-2; 8 bases match TRBD1. V lost 4 bases to trimming and J lost 10 bases; unmatched junction nucleotides: 2. CDR1 and CDR2 (germline): SNHLY, FYNNEI. CDR3 size: 11 residues. CDR3 sequence: CASSGQGNYTF. In DNA, the CDR3 is TGTGCCAGCAGTGGACAGGGGAACTACACCTTC.

This chain connects TRBV7-9 to TRBJ1-2; tentative D call: TRBD1 (6 bases). CDR3 length: 12 residues. V lost 6 bases and J 6 bases, leaving 11 bases between the germline ends. Germline CDR1 SEHNR, CDR2 FQNEAQ (reference sequence). CDR3 in DNA: TGTGCCAGCAGTCAGGGGACGGATGGCTACACCTTC. This sequence encodes CASSQGTDGYTF.

The chain employs TRBV3-1 (or the pseudogene TRBV3-2) and TRBJ1-3; D gene uncertain. The ends were cut back, 1 base at V and 4 bases at J, with 8 bases in the middle. CDR1 and CDR2 from the germline V gene are LGHDT and YNNKEL (reference sequence). There are 14 residues in the CDR3. CDR3 in DNA: TGTGCCAGCAGCCAAGGCCGCCTAGGAAACACCATATATTTT. Translating gives CASSQGRLGNTIYF.

The genes are TRBV30 and TRBJ1-2, with 7 bases aligning to TRBD1. This CDR3 is built from 13 residues. The germline V gene encodes CDR1 GTSNPN and CDR2 SVGIG (reference sequence). After removal of 4 bases from V and 4 bases from J, the junction contained 6 bases not matched to a gene. CDR3 coding DNA: TGTGCCTGGAAAATATCAGGGGGCTATGGCTACACCTTC. This sequence encodes CAWKISGGYGYTF.

The J gene is TRBJ2-7, the V gene TRBV9; possibly TRBD2 for D (7 bases). The germline V and J ends were trimmed by 6 bases and 0 bases, with 16 bases remaining between them. The CDR3 spans 15 residues. Germline lookup yields CDR1 SGDLS and CDR2 YYNGEE. CDR3 sequence reads: CASNRAGDISYEQYF. CDR3 sequence (DNA): TGTGCCAGCAACAGGGCGGGGGACATCTCCTACGAGCAGTACTTC.

J is TRBJ2-7 and V is TRBV11-2; 8 bases line up with TRBD1. The CDR3 runs 19 residues. The germline V gene encodes CDR1 SGHAT and CDR2 FQNNGV. Trimming at V came to 4 bases and at J to 0 bases, leaving 17 bases not matched to a gene. CDR3 nucleotides: TGTGCCAGCAGCTGGCTGACAGGGGCGTCCGTTTTGGGCTCCTACGAGCAGTACTTC. Its translation: CASSWLTGASVLGSYEQYF.

The chain employs TRBV5-1 and TRBJ2-1, with TRBD1 identical over 8 bases. The length of the CDR3 is 12 residues. The germline V gene has CDR1 SGHRS and CDR2 YFSETQ. V lost 3 bases and J lost 7; bases outside the gene matches: 0. DNA for the CDR3: TGCGCCAGCAGCTGGACAGGGAATGAGCAGTTCTTC. Its protein product is CASSWTGNEQFF.